This T cell receptor beta chain emerged from a study of T cell repertoires in cytomegalovirus infection. Study information: In public TCR beta signatures, there were indications of both CMV infection and matching HLA type.

Losses at the gene ends were 4 bases for V and 9 bases for J; bases not matched to a gene: 9. Germline assignment: CDR1 MDHEN and CDR2 SYDVKM. The CDR3 is 14 amino acids. MiXCR, run by TCRdb on the reads, gives a single entry per CDR3 protein. Of some 700,000 distinct CDR3 sequences listed, approximately 34% are singletons. General study findings and limits: Ex vivo, HLA-C-restricted CMV-specific TCR beta clonotypes prevailed over the rest of the response.

Comments on this clonotype: The target antigen is unknown.

This sequence joins TRBV28 and TRBJ1-5, with TRBD1 matching over 7 bases. The TCR originated in a human donor in good health (CMV status not recorded). Some clones in this sample may be carry-over from other donors' samples. The sequencing input was PBMCs. The CDR3 loop reads CASSSATGVPPQHF. In DNA form, the CDR3 reads TGTGCCAGCAGTTCGGCCACAGGGGTTCCGCCCCAGCATTTT. The whole variable domain, filled in from reference TRBV28 and TRBJ1-5, reads DVKVTQSSRYLVKRTGEKVFLECVQDMDHENMFWYRQDPGLGLRLIYFSYDVKMKEKGDIPEGYSVSREKKERFSLILESASTNQTSMYLCASSSATGVPPQHFGDGTRLSIL.